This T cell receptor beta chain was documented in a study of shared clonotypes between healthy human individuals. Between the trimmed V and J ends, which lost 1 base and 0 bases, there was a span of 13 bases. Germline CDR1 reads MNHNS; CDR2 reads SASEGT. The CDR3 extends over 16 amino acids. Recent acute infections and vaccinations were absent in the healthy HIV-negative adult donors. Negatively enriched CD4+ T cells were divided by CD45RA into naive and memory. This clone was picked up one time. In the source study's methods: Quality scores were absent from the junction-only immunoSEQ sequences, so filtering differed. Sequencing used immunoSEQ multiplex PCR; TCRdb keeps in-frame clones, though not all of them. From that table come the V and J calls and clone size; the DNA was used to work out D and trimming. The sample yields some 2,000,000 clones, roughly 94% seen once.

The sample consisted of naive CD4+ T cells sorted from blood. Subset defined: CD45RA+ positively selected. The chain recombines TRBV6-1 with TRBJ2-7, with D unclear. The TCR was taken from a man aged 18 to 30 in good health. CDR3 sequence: CASSEGRVPSSYEQYF. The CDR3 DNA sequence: TGTGCCAGCAGTGAAGGTCGGGTACCAAGCTCCTACGAGCAGTACTTC.